This TCR beta chain was recovered during a study of CD4 T cells in relation to SARS-CoV-2 and coronaviruses. Study at large: PBMCs were cultured with antigen for roughly 11 days before TCR beta sequencing. The HLA restriction of the shared crossreactive spike epitopes was mapped.

The data were produced by immunoSEQ multiplex PCR, yet TCRdb's version contains in-frame clones alone and is incomplete. The repertoire has approximately 43,000 clones, nearly 85% of them found once; the top ten carry roughly 1.2%. V lost 2 bases and J 3 bases, leaving 8 bases between the germline ends. Per germline, CDR1 LNHDA and CDR2 SQIVND (reference sequence). This CDR3 is built from 13 residues. Points on this clone: Antigen unknown.

CD4 enrichment then naive enrichment separated naive from memory CD4+ cells. Naive or memory CD4+ cells were cultured 1:1 with T cell-depleted PBMCs plus CEF. J is TRBJ2-7 and V is TRBV19; D is ambiguous. The source is an adult with COVID-19. Sample: naive CD4+ T cells from PBMCs, cultured in vitro. Noted subset: naive CD4+ T cells isolated by negative enrichment. CDR3 region: CASSIQLYYEQYF. The CDR3 region has the DNA TGTGCCAGTAGTATACAGCTTTACTACGAGCAGTACTTC.